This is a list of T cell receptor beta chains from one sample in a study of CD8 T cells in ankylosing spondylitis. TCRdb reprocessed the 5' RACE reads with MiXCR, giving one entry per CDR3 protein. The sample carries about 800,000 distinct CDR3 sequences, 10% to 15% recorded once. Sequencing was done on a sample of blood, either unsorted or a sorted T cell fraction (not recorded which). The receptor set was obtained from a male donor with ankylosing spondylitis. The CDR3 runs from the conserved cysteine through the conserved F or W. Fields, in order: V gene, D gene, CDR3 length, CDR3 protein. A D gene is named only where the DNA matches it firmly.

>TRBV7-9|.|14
CASSHGTGEDTQYF
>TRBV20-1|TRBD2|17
CCASTPRGGSSYNEQFF
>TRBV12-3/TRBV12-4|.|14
CASSRDLNTGELFF
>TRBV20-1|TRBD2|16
CSARDLASGAYNEQFF
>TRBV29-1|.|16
CSVEIWERTGVPEQYF
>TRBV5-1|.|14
CASSLAQGLYEQYF
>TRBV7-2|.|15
CASSLDWSAYYGYTF
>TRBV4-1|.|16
CASSLIEGGLYNEQFF
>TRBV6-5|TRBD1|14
CASTLTGAYSEAFF
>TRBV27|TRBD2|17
CASSLHTLAGTYNEQFF
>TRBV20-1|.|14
CSASTPRNDSPLHF
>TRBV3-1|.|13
CASSGRGIDTQYF
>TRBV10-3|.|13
CAGQGGKNTEAFF
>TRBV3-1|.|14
CASSPGAWHNEQFF
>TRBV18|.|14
CASGGPRDTGELFF
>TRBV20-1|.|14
CSPKGPYSNQPQHF
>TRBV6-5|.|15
CASSYSGGAGQPQHF
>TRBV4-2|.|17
CASSYDNRDDTPIIQYF
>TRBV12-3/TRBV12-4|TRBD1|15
CASVRTGDINQPQHF
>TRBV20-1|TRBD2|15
CSASTSGRGADTQYF
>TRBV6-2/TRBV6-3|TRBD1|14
CASSHRGSDGELFF
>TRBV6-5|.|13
CASSYATPEEQFF
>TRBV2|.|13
CASSEAVGYEQYF
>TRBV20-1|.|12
CSAQRVETEAFF
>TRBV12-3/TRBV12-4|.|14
CASRPTGNTGELFF
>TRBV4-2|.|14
CASSSRQAVYGYTF
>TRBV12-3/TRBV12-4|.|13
CASARNRDHTIYF
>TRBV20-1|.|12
CSVRPGVTEAFF
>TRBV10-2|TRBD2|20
CASSPLLGLAGGPEGDTQYF
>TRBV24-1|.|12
CATALGNQPQHF
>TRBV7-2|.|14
CASSSGSGDYGYTF
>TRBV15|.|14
CATQPLGERNEQFF
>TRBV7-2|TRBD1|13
CASSFHAGGYEYF
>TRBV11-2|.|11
CASSLSTEAFF
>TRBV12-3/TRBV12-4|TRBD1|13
CASGDRATDTQYF
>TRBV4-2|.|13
CASSRDIGYEQYF
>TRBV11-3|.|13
CASSLAVGGELFF
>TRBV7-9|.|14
CASSQADSLYEQYF
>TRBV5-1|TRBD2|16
CASSLGVSGRPYEQYF
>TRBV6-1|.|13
CASSRGFNEKLFF
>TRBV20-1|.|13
CSALEGADNEQFF